This T cell receptor beta chain stems from a study of cytomegalovirus exposure and HLA in healthy donors. Concerning this clone: What it binds is not known.

Germline V lookup: CDR1 SGHAT, CDR2 FQDESV (reference sequence). This CDR3 contains 14 residues. V shed 5 bases and J 4 bases; nucleotides not matched to a gene: 5. The donors were in the roughly 110-subject validation cohort, distinct from the roughly 600-subject first cohort. Regarding the study as a whole: Most TCR sequences showed up rarely, but some public TCRs showed up in many donors. The tendency of first-cohort TCR clusters to co-occur in the 120 or so validation repertoires was identified by a subsequent analysis. Overall, approximately 150 TCR beta chains were annotated as cytomegalovirus-associated.

Data came from immunoSEQ multiplex PCR; TCRdb stores just in-frame clones and leaves some out. The sample holds some 86,000 clones, approximately 94% seen once. The material sequenced was PBMCs. The V call is TRBV11-1, the J call TRBJ2-7; 10 bases are shared with TRBD1. The source of this sequence is a woman between 25 and 40 years old in good health and CMV-seronegative. The CDR3 region is CASSRDRGRYEQYF. The DNA for the CDR3 is TGTGCCAGCAGCCGTGACAGGGGGCGATACGAGCAGTACTTC.